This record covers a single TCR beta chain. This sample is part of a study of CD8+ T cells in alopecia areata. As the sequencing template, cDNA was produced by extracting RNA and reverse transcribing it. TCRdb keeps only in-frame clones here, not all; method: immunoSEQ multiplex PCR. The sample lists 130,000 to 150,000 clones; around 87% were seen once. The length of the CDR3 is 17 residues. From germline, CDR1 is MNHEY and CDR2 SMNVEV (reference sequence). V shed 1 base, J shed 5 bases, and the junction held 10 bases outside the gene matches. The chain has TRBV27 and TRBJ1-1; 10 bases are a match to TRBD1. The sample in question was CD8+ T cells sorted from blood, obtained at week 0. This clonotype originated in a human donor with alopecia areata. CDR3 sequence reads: CASSLWTGGMTGTEAFF. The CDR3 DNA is TGTGCCAGCAGTTTATGGACAGGGGGGATGACGGGGACTGAAGCTTTCTTT.